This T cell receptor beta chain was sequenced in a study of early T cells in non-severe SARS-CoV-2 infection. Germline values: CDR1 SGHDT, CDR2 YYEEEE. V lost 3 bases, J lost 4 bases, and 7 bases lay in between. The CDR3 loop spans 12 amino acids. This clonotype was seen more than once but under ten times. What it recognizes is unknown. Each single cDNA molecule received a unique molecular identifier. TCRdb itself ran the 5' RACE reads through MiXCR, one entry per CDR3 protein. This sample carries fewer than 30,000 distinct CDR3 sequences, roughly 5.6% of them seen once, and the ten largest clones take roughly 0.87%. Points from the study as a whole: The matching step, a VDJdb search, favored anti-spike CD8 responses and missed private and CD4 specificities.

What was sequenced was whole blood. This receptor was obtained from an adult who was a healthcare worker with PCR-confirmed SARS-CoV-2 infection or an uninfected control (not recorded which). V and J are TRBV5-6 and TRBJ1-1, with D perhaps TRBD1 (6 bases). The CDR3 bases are TGTGCCAGCAGCTGGGGGGCCACTGAAGCTTTCTTT. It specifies CASSWGATEAFF.